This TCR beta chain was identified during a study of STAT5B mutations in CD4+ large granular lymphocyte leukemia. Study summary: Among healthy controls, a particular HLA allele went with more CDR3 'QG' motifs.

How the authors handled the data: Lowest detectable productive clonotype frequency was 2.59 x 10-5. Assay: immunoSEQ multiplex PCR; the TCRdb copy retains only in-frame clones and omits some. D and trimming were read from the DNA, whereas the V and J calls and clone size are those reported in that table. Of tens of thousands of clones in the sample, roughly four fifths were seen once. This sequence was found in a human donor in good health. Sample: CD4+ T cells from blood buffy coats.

DNA for the CDR3: TGCAGTGCTGACCTACTCCACGAGCAGTACTTC. It codes for CSADLLHEQYF. The J gene is TRBJ2-7, the V gene TRBV20-1; no clear D gene. The ends were cut back, 5 bases at V and 5 bases at J, with 10 bases in the middle. Germline lookup yields CDR1 DFQATT and CDR2 SNEGSKA (reference sequence). This CDR3 contains 11 residues.